These 32 T cell receptor beta chains share one sample of origin, sequenced in a study of OX40 agonist ivuxolimab in advanced cancers. Generated by immunoSEQ multiplex PCR, the TCRdb table keeps only in-frame clones and is missing some. The sample includes about 97,000 clones, roughly nine tenths of them seen just once. The sample in question was CD4+ or CD8+ T cells sorted from blood, obtained in a trial of the OX40 agonist ivuxolimab. The receptor set was obtained from an adult with an advanced solid tumor such as melanoma, head and neck, liver or kidney cancer.

This clone was observed a few times. The rearrangement links TRBV5-4 to TRBJ2-5; 9 nucleotides agree with TRBD1. The V gene end was trimmed by 2 bases and the J gene end by 5 bases; junction bases not matched to a gene: 4. Germline loops: CDR1 SGHNT, CDR2 YYREEE (reference sequence). The CDR3 is 14 residues long. The CDR3 sequence: CASSLQGAVETQYF. The CDR3 DNA reads TGTGCCAGCAGCTTACAGGGGGCGGTGGAGACCCAGTACTTC.

This clone has only one observation. V is TRBV5-6 and J is TRBJ1-1; perhaps TRBD1 as D (6 bases). This CDR3 spans 14 amino acids. CDR1 and CDR2 from the germline V gene are SGHDT and YYEEEE. Trimming shortened V by 0 bases and J by 3 bases, and 9 bases separated the two germline ends. The CDR3 loop is CASSLVDSHTEAFF. CDR3 nucleotides: TGTGCCAGCAGCTTGGTGGACAGTCACACTGAAGCTTTCTTT.

The V call is TRBV19, the J call TRBJ2-2, with D tentatively TRBD1 (5 bases). Germline-derived CDR1 and CDR2 are LNHDA and SQIVND (reference sequence). The CDR3 consists of 13 residues. V was clipped by 8 bases and J by 8 bases, with 15 bases between them. The CDR3 region is CASSRNRRGELFF. CDR3 DNA sequence: TGTGCCAGTTCCAGGAACAGGCGGGGGGAGCTGTTTTTT.

The chain recombines TRBV9 with TRBJ2-1; 7 bases are shared with TRBD2. V gave up 3 bases and J gave up 10 bases; unmatched junction bases: 10. The germline V gene encodes CDR1 SGDLS and CDR2 YYNGEE. The CDR3 spans 14 residues. CDR3 nucleotide sequence: TGTGCCAGCAGCGCCGGGACTACCTCACGGGAGCAGTTCTTC. The encoded protein is CASSAGTTSREQFF.

This chain joins TRBV9 and TRBJ1-1; D unclear. Germline CDR1 reads SGDLS; CDR2 reads YYNGEE. Trimming cost V 3 bases and J 0 bases, with 9 bases left between them. The CDR3 has 14 residues. The CDR3 DNA follows: TGTGCCAGCAGCGGATTCCCCTTGAACACTGAAGCTTTCTTT. Translated: CASSGFPLNTEAFF.

This clone was counted only a few times. This chain connects TRBV30 to TRBJ1-5, with 8 nucleotides matching TRBD1. With V trimmed by 4 bases and J by 3 bases, 5 bases remained unmatched. Germline V gene lookup returns CDR1 GTSNPN and CDR2 SVGIG (reference sequence). The CDR3 sequence is 14 residues long. CDR3 DNA: TGTGCCTGGAATGCAGGGGGCCTCAATCAGCCCCAGCATTTT. It is translated as CAWNAGGLNQPQHF.

The chain combines TRBV7-9 with TRBJ2-1; TRBD2 matches at 9 bases. Trimming cost V 2 bases and J 7 bases; bases outside gene matches: 9. Germline assignment: CDR1 SEHNR and CDR2 FQNEAQ (reference sequence). The CDR3 sequence is 16 residues long. The CDR3 DNA is TGTGCCAGCAGCTTAAGCGGGGGGATCGCGGCAAATGAGCAGTTCTTC. Amino acid sequence: CASSLSGGIAANEQFF.

This sequence joins TRBV7-2 and TRBJ2-1; D is undetermined. Trimming took 1 base from V and 4 from J, leaving 8 bases between them. This CDR3 contains 14 residues. Per germline, CDR1 SGHTA and CDR2 FQGNSA. CDR3: CASSLGVQYNEQFF. DNA for the CDR3: TGTGCCAGCAGCTTAGGAGTACAGTACAATGAGCAGTTCTTC.

This clone came up a few times. The J gene is TRBJ2-6, the V gene TRBV19, with D perhaps assigned TRBD1 or TRBD2 (5 bases each). The CDR3 extends over 15 amino acids. V was cut by 3 bases and J by 1 base, with 7 bases left in between. CDR1 is LNHDA and CDR2 is SQIVND in the germline V gene (reference sequence). The CDR3 loop reads CASSMGVSGANVLTF. In nucleotides, the CDR3 is TGTGCCAGTAGTATGGGGGTGTCTGGGGCCAACGTCCTGACTTTC. Full variable domain (remainder filled in from reference TRBV19 and TRBJ2-6): DGGITQSPKYLFRKEGQNVTLSCEQNLNHDAMYWYRQDPGQGLRLIYYSQIVNDFQKGDIAEGYSVSREKKESFPLTVTSAQKNPTAFYLCASSMGVSGANVLTFGAGSRLTVL.

J is TRBJ2-5 and V is TRBV5-6; a weak D match, TRBD2 (6 bases). Trimming stripped 4 bases from V and 4 bases from J, with 17 bases between. CDR3 length equals 15 residues. Germline values: CDR1 SGHDT, CDR2 YYEEEE. CDR3 region: CASSLTSGVGETQYF. CDR3 nucleotide sequence: TGTGCCAGCAGCCTGACTAGTGGCGTAGGAGAGACCCAGTACTTC.

This clone appeared a single time. The rearrangement links TRBV5-6 to TRBJ2-3, with 9 nucleotides matching TRBD2. Germline loops: CDR1 SGHDT, CDR2 YYEEEE. The CDR3 consists of 14 residues. The J segment lost 2 bases and the V segment lost 5 bases, leaving 3 bases of the junction unmatched. The CDR3 sequence: CASSKRGATDTQYF. In DNA, the CDR3 is TGTGCCAGCAGTAAGCGGGGGGCCACAGATACGCAGTATTTT. The full variable domain, its missing parts supplied by reference TRBV5-6 and TRBJ2-3, is DAGVTQSPTHLIKTRGQQVTLRCSPKSGHDTVSWYQQALGQGPQFIFQYYEEEERQRGNFPDRFSGHQFPNYSSELNVNALLLGDSALYLCASSKRGATDTQYFGPGTRLTVL.

This chain links TRBV9 with TRBJ1-2; 7 bases agree with TRBD1. The CDR3 covers 17 residues. Germline CDR1 is SGDLS and CDR2 is YYNGEE. The ends lost 3 bases at V and 0 bases at J; junction bases unmatched: 11. The DNA of the CDR3 is TGTGCCAGCAGCGCCTCAACCCGGGACAGCTCTAACTATGGCTACACCTTC. Its protein is CASSASTRDSSNYGYTF.

Written as DNA, the CDR3 is TGTGCCAGCAGCTTAGATGGGCAGCGAAACAATGAGCAGTTCTTC. Its translation: CASSLDGQRNNEQFF. The chain employs TRBV7-8 and TRBJ2-1; D gene ambiguous. V was cut by 1 base and J by 5 bases, with 12 bases left in between. Germline V CDR1 and CDR2: SGHVS, FQNEAQ. This CDR3 has 15 residues.

The chain uses TRBV6-5 and TRBJ1-2, with 8 bases fitting TRBD1. The germline CDR1 and CDR2 sequences are MNHEY and SVGAGI. The CDR3 loop spans 15 amino acids. The V and J ends lost 3 bases and 4 bases, in that order; junction bases with no gene match: 7. The CDR3 DNA reads TGTGCCAGCAGTTATCGGGACAGGTCCTTCTATGGCTACACCTTC. Protein: CASSYRDRSFYGYTF.

This clone showed up just a few times. V usage is TRBV5-1 and J usage is TRBJ1-1; 7 bases agree with TRBD1. J lost 5 bases, V lost 4 bases, and 5 bases had no gene match. The CDR3 totals 13 residues. The germline V gene has CDR1 SGHRS and CDR2 YFSETQ. CDR3 region: CASSTQGDTEAFF. The DNA of the CDR3 is TGCGCCAGCAGCACGCAGGGGGATACTGAAGCTTTCTTT.

J is TRBJ1-1 and V is TRBV7-2; D gene unclear. CDR3 size: 11 residues. Deletions cut 3 bases from V and 6 bases from J, with 5 bases between. Germline CDR1 and CDR2: SGHTA and FQGNSA. CDR3 nucleotide sequence: TGTGCCAGCAGCTTCGGACCTGAAGCTTTCTTT. Protein product: CASSFGPEAFF.

V is TRBV5-8 and J is TRBJ1-2, with D possibly matching TRBD1 (6 bases). CDR3 length equals 13 residues. CDR1 is SGHTS, CDR2 YDEGEE, per germline. V was trimmed by 3 bases and J by 3 bases, leaving 9 bases between them. CDR3 DNA: TGTGCCAGCAGCTCCAGGGGCTACTATGGCTACACCTTC. Protein product: CASSSRGYYGYTF.

The CDR3 bases are TGTGCCTGGAGTCCAAGGGGACAGGTGAACCAGCCCCAGCATTTT. Protein product: CAWSPRGQVNQPQHF. This chain connects TRBV30 to TRBJ1-5; 8 nucleotides line up with TRBD1. This CDR3 spans 15 amino acids. V shed 2 bases, J shed 7 bases, and the junction held 10 bases outside the gene matches. Germline-derived CDR1 and CDR2 are GTSNPN and SVGIG (reference sequence).

The CDR3 DNA reads TGTGCCAGCAGCGTAATGGGCTCCTACAATGAGCAGTTCTTC. Amino acids: CASSVMGSYNEQFF. The chain has TRBV9 and TRBJ2-1; D unresolved. The V gene's germline CDR1 is SGDLS and CDR2 YYNGEE. The CDR3 totals 14 residues. V was clipped by 1 base and J by 0 bases, with 5 bases between them.

The rearrangement links TRBV10-3 to TRBJ2-7, with D unclear. From germline, CDR1 is ENHRY and CDR2 SYGVKD. Trimming took 5 bases from V and 7 from J, leaving 18 bases between them. The CDR3 runs 14 residues. DNA of the CDR3: TGTGCCATCAGTCCCGTTAGGGCTGCCCAAGAGCAGTACTTC. Translated, it gives CAISPVRAAQEQYF.

The chain is built from TRBV7-2 and TRBJ1-1, with 8 bases aligning to TRBD1. The V segment lost 2 bases and the J segment 10 bases; nucleotides outside the gene matches: 9. The CDR3 contains 14 residues. Germline V lookup: CDR1 SGHTA, CDR2 FQGNSA. CDR3 nucleotides: TGTGCCAGCAGCTTAAATGTGTTACAGGGGGGAGCTTTCTTT. Amino acids: CASSLNVLQGGAFF. The whole variable domain, remainder taken from reference TRBV7-2 and TRBJ1-1, is GAGVSQSPSNKVTEKGKDVELRCDPISGHTALYWYRQSLGQGLEFLIYFQGNSAPDKSGLPSDRFSAERTGGSVSTLTIQRTQQEDSAVYLCASSLNVLQGGAFFGQGTRLTVV.

The chain joins TRBV5-5 to TRBJ2-3; possibly TRBD2 for D (7 bases). The CDR3 covers 14 residues. CDR1 SGHKS and CDR2 YYEKEE come from the germline V gene (reference sequence). The V end was cut by 4 bases, the J end by 4 bases, with 13 bases between. The CDR3 protein is CASSRLGGPDTQYF. CDR3 nucleotides: TGTGCCAGCAGCCGGTTGGGGGGGCCAGATACGCAGTATTTT.

A few counts support this clone. The gene calls are TRBV18 and TRBJ1-1; D not certain. The CDR3 runs to 14 residues. CDR1 and CDR2 from the germline V gene are KGHSH and LQKENI. V gave up 6 bases and J gave up 4 bases, with 15 bases separating them. CDR3 DNA sequence: TGTGCCAGCTCGGCGGATTCTTTAGTCACTGAAGCTTTCTTT. Residues: CASSADSLVTEAFF.

This chain uses TRBV6-5 with TRBJ1-1; D gene unclear. CDR1 and CDR2 from the germline V gene are MNHEY and SVGAGI. The CDR3 spans 15 residues. The ends were cut back, 0 bases at V and 0 bases at J, with 8 bases in the middle. The CDR3 reads CASSYSKGMNTEAFF. CDR3 DNA: TGTGCCAGCAGTTACTCGAAAGGAATGAACACTGAAGCTTTCTTT.

V usage is TRBV6-8 and J usage is TRBJ2-5; the D gene is possibly TRBD2 (7 bases). The V gene's germline CDR1 is MNHGY and CDR2 SAAAGT. The CDR3 spans 16 residues. Between the trimmed V and J ends, which lost 3 bases and 2 bases, there was a span of 16 bases. CDR3 nucleotide sequence: TGTGCCAGCAGTTATTTATCCGGGGGGACACAAGAGACCCAGTACTTC. The encoded protein is CASSYLSGGTQETQYF.

This sequence joins TRBV5-1 and TRBJ1-1; the D is unclear. V lost 0 bases, J lost 1 base, and 16 bases lay in between. The CDR3 loop spans 17 amino acids. CDR1 and CDR2 from the germline V gene are SGHRS and YFSETQ. In DNA, the CDR3 is TGCGCCAGCAGCTTGGCCTCGATTGGACGGGGGAACACTGAAGCTTTCTTT. Amino acid sequence: CASSLASIGRGNTEAFF.

This clone appeared a few times. The CDR3 nucleotides read TGTGCCAGTAGTTGGGGGGGGAACACTGAAGCTTTCTTT. It yields the protein CASSWGGNTEAFF. This sequence joins TRBV19 and TRBJ1-1; D perhaps matches TRBD1 (5 bases). Germline V gives CDR1 LNHDA, CDR2 SQIVND (reference sequence). CDR3 length: 13 amino acids. V was shortened by 5 bases and J by 1 base, with 8 bases between the two germline ends.

The gene calls are TRBV30 and TRBJ2-1, with D tentatively TRBD1 or TRBD2 (5 bases each). The germline gives CDR1 GTSNPN, CDR2 SVGIG (reference sequence). V dropped 2 bases and J dropped 4 bases, with 15 bases sitting between them. This CDR3 has 15 residues. The CDR3 DNA is TGTGCCTGGAGTCTGCCCCGGGACCAGTACAATGAGCAGTTCTTC. Translated: CAWSLPRDQYNEQFF.

The chain recombines TRBV6-1 with TRBJ1-1; D is perhaps TRBD1 (6 bases). The CDR3 is 15 amino acids. Germline V lookup: CDR1 MNHNS, CDR2 SASEGT. The V end lost 6 bases, the J end lost 2 bases, and 16 bases lay between the germline ends. CDR3 loop: CASRGPGAGNTEAFF. In DNA form, the CDR3 reads TGTGCCAGCAGGGGACCAGGGGCCGGAAACACTGAAGCTTTCTTT.

In this sample, this clone turned up once. The genes are TRBV7-2 and TRBJ1-1; 8 nucleotides match TRBD1. In germline, CDR1 is SGHTA, CDR2 FQGNSA. The CDR3 covers 16 residues. V lost 5 bases and J lost 5; bases outside the gene matches: 13. The CDR3 spells CASSPKALTGATEAFF. The DNA for the CDR3 is TGTGCCAGCAGCCCCAAAGCCCTGACAGGGGCGACTGAAGCTTTCTTT.

This chain links TRBV18 with TRBJ2-7; 13 nucleotides line up with TRBD2. CDR3 size: 14 residues. The V segment lost 5 bases and the J segment 5 bases; nucleotides outside the gene matches: 3. Germline CDR1 KGHSH, CDR2 LQKENI. DNA of the CDR3: TGTGCCAGCTCAACTAGCGGGAGGGCCAACGAGCAGTACTTC. Translating it yields CASSTSGRANEQYF. The whole variable domain, filled in from reference TRBV18 and TRBJ2-7, reads NAGVMQNPRHLVRRRGQEARLRCSPMKGHSHVYWYRQLPEEGLKFMVYLQKENIIDESGMPKERFSAEFPKEGPSILRIQQVVRGDSAAYFCASSTSGRANEQYFGPGTRLTVT.

This clone was seen ten or more times. The same CDR3 is also encoded by other DNA sequences in this sample. V is TRBV5-1 and J is TRBJ2-5; 9 nucleotides agree with TRBD1. The CDR3 consists of 14 residues. Germline assignment: CDR1 SGHRS and CDR2 YFSETQ. V trimming: 4 bases; J trimming: 4 bases; junction bases outside the gene matches: 5. The CDR3 region is CASSTGQGRETQYF. The CDR3 coding sequence is TGCGCCAGCAGCACGGGACAGGGCCGAGAGACCCAGTACTTC.